This TCR beta chain was profiled in a study of OX40 agonist ivuxolimab in advanced cancers. Study information: Patients took ivuxolimab, an agonistic anti-OX40 (CD134) antibody. Ivuxolimab doses were 0.01, 0.1, 0.3, 1.5, 3 or 10 mg/kg every 2 weeks. Study-wide results and caveats: In general, CD8+ T cells held more expanded clones than CD4+ did, on average. The study found among the lowest clonal expansion in partial responders at 0.1-3.0 mg/kg.

About this clone itself: Its target is not known.

Repertoires were generated with immunoSEQ multiplex PCR, while TCRdb's copy carries only in-frame clones and drops some. The sample has 70,000 to 95,000 clones, roughly 94% seen once. The clonotype comes from an adult with an advanced solid tumor such as melanoma, head and neck, liver or kidney cancer. The source material was CD4+ or CD8+ T cells sorted from blood, sampled in a trial of the OX40 agonist ivuxolimab.

CDR3 loop: CASATETNSPLHF. In nucleotides, the CDR3 is TGTGCCAGTGCGACAGAAACGAATTCACCCCTCCACTTT. The chain combines TRBV19 with TRBJ1-6, with D tentatively TRBD1 (5 bases). The CDR3 is made up of 13 amino acids. Per the germline V gene, CDR1 is LNHDA and CDR2 is SQIVND (reference sequence). V shed 8 bases and J shed 7 bases, with 12 bases lying between them. Variable domain in full (rest from reference TRBV19 and TRBJ1-6): DGGITQSPKYLFRKEGQNVTLSCEQNLNHDAMYWYRQDPGQGLRLIYYSQIVNDFQKGDIAEGYSVSREKKESFPLTVTSAQKNPTAFYLCASATETNSPLHFGNGTRLTVT.